This TCR beta chain appears in the sequencing data of a study of T cell responses to AZD1222 COVID-19 vaccine. About this clone itself: Its antigen is not identified.

V was trimmed by 1 base and J by 2 bases, leaving 12 bases between them. CDR1 and CDR2 from the germline V gene are MNHEY and SVGEGT. CDR3 size: 15 residues. Method: immunoSEQ multiplex PCR; TCRdb's copy keeps in-frame clones and lacks some. The data hold around 140,000 clones, with 89% observed a single time. Study conclusions and caveats: Only 5 or 6 AZD1222 recipients tested seropositive at baseline. Repertoire sampling occurred only after the peak T cell response. Spike-specific TCR breadth rose after two AZD1222 doses, and depth rose as well. Reportedly, close to half of spike-specific TCRs are directed against unmutated variant regions.

This chain uses TRBV6-2 or TRBV6-3 with TRBJ2-7, with D possibly TRBD1 on 6 matching bases. The clonotype comes from an adult in good health. Sequencing used peripheral blood, obtained on day 0 of AZD1222 vaccination. CDR3 in amino acids: CASSYWTVGTYEQYF. In nucleotides, the CDR3 is TGTGCCAGCAGTTACTGGACAGTGGGCACCTACGAGCAGTACTTC.